The 20 T cell receptor beta chains reported below all come from one sample, sequenced in a study of OX40 agonist ivuxolimab in advanced cancers. TCRdb's copy holds only in-frame clones and misses some; the assay was immunoSEQ multiplex PCR. The sample includes fewer than 85,000 clones, 80% to 85% of them seen just once. The source was CD4+ or CD8+ T cells sorted from blood, collected in a trial of the OX40 agonist ivuxolimab. Every receptor here comes from an adult with an advanced solid tumor such as melanoma, head and neck, liver or kidney cancer.

The V call is TRBV29-1, the J call TRBJ2-3, with D unclear. The CDR3 sequence is 14 residues long. The V gene's germline CDR1 is SQVTM and CDR2 ANQGSEA. CDR3 loop: CSGRLAGTADTQYF. The CDR3 region has the DNA TGCAGTGGGCGGCTCGCCGGTACCGCAGATACGCAGTATTTT.

V usage is TRBV2 and J usage is TRBJ1-1; a possible D gene is TRBD1 (5 bases). Germline V gives CDR1 SNHLY, CDR2 FYNNEI. V gave up 7 bases and J gave up 3 bases, with 12 bases separating them. The CDR3 is 13 residues long. CDR3 in amino acids: CASMDKEHTEAFF. The CDR3 nucleotides are TGTGCCAGCATGGACAAAGAACACACTGAAGCTTTCTTT.

The rearrangement joins TRBV28 to TRBJ2-3; either TRBD1 or TRBD2 may supply D (5 bases each). The CDR3 is 16 amino acids. Per the germline V gene, CDR1 is MDHEN and CDR2 is SYDVKM. The V end lost 5 bases, the J end lost 0 bases, and 15 bases lay between the germline ends. CDR3: CASSARDGTSTDTQYF. The CDR3, as DNA: TGTGCCAGCAGTGCAAGGGACGGTACTAGCACAGATACGCAGTATTTT.

This chain joins TRBV28 and TRBJ2-5; D might be TRBD2 (7 bases). This CDR3 comprises 14 residues. Between the trimmed V and J ends, which lost 6 bases and 7 bases, there was a span of 18 bases. Germline CDR1 and CDR2: MDHEN and SYDVKM. Here the CDR3 DNA reads TGTGCCAGCAGGGCCGGGGAGGGCAGGGGGACCCAGTACTTC. Residues: CASRAGEGRGTQYF.

To note about this clone: The sample contains more than one DNA sequence encoding this CDR3. The genes are TRBV5-1 and TRBJ2-3, with TRBD2 matching over 15 bases. CDR3 length: 16 amino acids. Germline loops: CDR1 SGHRS, CDR2 YFSETQ. Germline trimming cut 4 bases from V and 4 bases from J; bases unmatched to any gene: 4. CDR3 protein: CASSRTSGGAPDTQYF. The DNA of the CDR3 is TGCGCCAGCAGCAGGACTAGCGGGGGGGCCCCAGATACGCAGTATTTT. The entire variable domain, with the rest obtained from reference TRBV5-1 and TRBJ2-3, is as follows: KAGVTQTPRYLIKTRGQQVTLSCSPISGHRSVSWYQQTPGQGLQFLFEYFSETQRNKGNFPGRFSGRQFSNSRSEMNVSTLELGDSALYLCASSRTSGGAPDTQYFGPGTRLTVL.

The CDR3 nucleotides read TGTGCCAGCAGGATGACAGGGGGGATAGAAAAACTGTTTTTT. It encodes CASRMTGGIEKLFF. The chain uses TRBV2 and TRBJ1-4; 9 nucleotides align to TRBD1. Germline CDR1 and CDR2: SNHLY and FYNNEI. This CDR3 comprises 14 residues. Trimming cost V 6 bases and J 8 bases; bases outside gene matches: 7.

The genes are TRBV5-1 and TRBJ1-5; no clear D. V was pared by 2 bases and J by 5 bases, with 8 bases between. Germline V gene data show CDR1 as SGHRS and CDR2 as YFSETQ. The CDR3 contains 13 residues. This CDR3 is CASSLSGDQPQHF. In DNA form, the CDR3 reads TGCGCCAGCAGCTTATCTGGGGATCAGCCCCAGCATTTT. The full variable domain, in which reference TRBV5-1 and TRBJ1-5 provide the parts outside the CDR3, is KAGVTQTPRYLIKTRGQQVTLSCSPISGHRSVSWYQQTPGQGLQFLFEYFSETQRNKGNFPGRFSGRQFSNSRSEMNVSTLELGDSALYLCASSLSGDQPQHFGDGTRLSIL.

The chain recombines TRBV7-3 with TRBJ1-6; 7 nucleotides agree with TRBD1. The V gene's germline CDR1 is SGHTA and CDR2 FQGTGA. V dropped 2 bases and J dropped 7; count of bases not matched to a gene: 2. The CDR3 has 14 amino acids. The CDR3 DNA reads TGTGCCAGCAGCTTAGGGACAGAGAATTCACCCCTCCACTTT. Protein: CASSLGTENSPLHF.

The table lists this clone with a count of one. The chain links TRBV7-2 to TRBJ2-1; no reliable D call. CDR1 is SGHTA, CDR2 FQGNSA, per germline. Trimming pared 5 bases from V and 0 bases from J, leaving 5 bases between. The CDR3 is made up of 13 amino acids. This chain's CDR3 is CASSPSSYNEQFF. The CDR3 DNA follows: TGTGCCAGCAGCCCCAGCTCCTACAATGAGCAGTTCTTC.

V is TRBV18 and J is TRBJ2-5; the match to TRBD1 covers 7 bases. The germline V gene has CDR1 KGHSH and CDR2 LQKENI. This CDR3 comprises 14 residues. Losses at the gene ends were 3 bases for V and 1 base for J; bases not matched to a gene: 2. Here the CDR3 reads CASSPRDSQETQYF. CDR3 sequence (DNA): TGTGCCAGCTCACCGAGGGACAGCCAAGAGACCCAGTACTTC.

The CDR3 coding sequence is TGCGCCAGCAGCTCGCTTAGCGGGAATCTTGCAGATACGCAGTATTTT. It is translated as CASSSLSGNLADTQYF. V usage is TRBV5-1 and J usage is TRBJ2-3; TRBD2 aligns across 8 bases. CDR3 length: 16 amino acids. The germline gives CDR1 SGHRS, CDR2 YFSETQ. The trim removed 3 bases at V and 4 bases at J, leaving 10 bases unmatched.

About this clone: Other DNA sequences of this sample code for an identical CDR3. J is TRBJ1-4 and V is TRBV28; possibly TRBD1 for D (6 bases). The CDR3 length is 15 residues. V lost 3 bases to trimming and J lost 7 bases, with 15 bases between them. The germline gives CDR1 MDHEN, CDR2 SYDVKM. This CDR3 is CASSFEGGRVEKLFF. CDR3 nucleotides: TGTGCCAGCAGTTTCGAGGGGGGGCGGGTTGAAAAACTGTTTTTT. Filled out from reference TRBV28 and TRBJ1-4, the complete variable domain reads DVKVTQSSRYLVKRTGEKVFLECVQDMDHENMFWYRQDPGLGLRLIYFSYDVKMKEKGDIPEGYSVSREKKERFSLILESASTNQTSMYLCASSFEGGRVEKLFFGSGTQLSVL.

This clone was found a few times. This chain links TRBV7-2 with TRBJ2-1; D not certain. Germline V gives CDR1 SGHTA, CDR2 FQGNSA. This CDR3 region has 11 residues. The V and J ends lost 8 bases and 6 bases respectively, with 8 bases between them. In DNA form, the CDR3 reads TGTGCCAGCGGTATGTTCAATGAGCAGTTCTTC. It translates to CASGMFNEQFF.

The gene calls are TRBV11-2 and TRBJ2-7, with TRBD1 matching over 11 bases. Germline V gene lookup returns CDR1 SGHAT and CDR2 FQNNGV. The CDR3 length is 14 residues. The V gene end was trimmed by 5 bases and the J gene end by 4 bases; junction bases not matched to a gene: 4. The CDR3: CASSRDRGAYEQYF. For the CDR3, the DNA is TGTGCCAGCAGCAGGGACAGGGGGGCTTACGAGCAGTACTTC. Using reference TRBV11-2 and TRBJ2-7 for the parts outside the CDR3, the full variable domain is EAGVAQSPRYKIIEKRQSVAFWCNPISGHATLYWYQQILGQGPKLLIQFQNNGVVDDSQLPKDRFSAERLKGVDSTLKIQPAKLEDSAVYLCASSRDRGAYEQYFGPGTRLTVT.

The V gene is TRBV30, the J gene TRBJ1-1; TRBD1 agrees at 8 bases. The CDR3 covers 13 residues. V gave up 5 bases and J gave up 3 bases; unmatched junction bases: 5. The germline V gene has CDR1 GTSNPN and CDR2 SVGIG (reference sequence). The DNA for the CDR3 is TGTGCCTGGGCCGCAGGGGGCTACACTGAAGCTTTCTTT. Protein sequence: CAWAAGGYTEAFF.

This chain joins TRBV5-1 and TRBJ2-3, with D perhaps assigned TRBD1 or TRBD2 (6 bases each). This CDR3 has 14 residues. Germline V gene data show CDR1 as SGHRS and CDR2 as YFSETQ. Trimming took 7 bases from V and 3 from J, leaving 15 bases between them. CDR3 sequence (DNA): TGCGCCAGCTTTAAAGGGGGAGGAACAGATACGCAGTATTTT. Translating gives CASFKGGGTDTQYF.

The chain recombines TRBV2 with TRBJ2-5; possibly TRBD1 or TRBD2 for D (5 bases each). Trimming removed 7 bases at V and 2 bases at J, with 11 bases between. CDR1 and CDR2 (germline): SNHLY, FYNNEI. The CDR3 runs 13 residues. This CDR3 is CASKRDQQETQYF. The CDR3 bases are TGTGCCAGCAAAAGGGACCAACAAGAGACCCAGTACTTC.

The genes are TRBV18 and TRBJ1-2; 7 bases match TRBD1. Germline CDR1 KGHSH, CDR2 LQKENI. The trim removed 3 bases at V and 5 bases at J, leaving 15 bases unmatched. CDR3 size: 17 residues. As DNA, the CDR3 is TGTGCCAGCTCACCTCCAGGCGGGACAGACAGGTGGTATGGCTACACCTTC. Its protein product is CASSPPGGTDRWYGYTF.

The chain is built from TRBV7-6 and TRBJ2-1; 7 nucleotides line up with TRBD1. V gave up 5 bases and J gave up 0 bases; unmatched junction bases: 4. From germline, CDR1 is SGHVS and CDR2 FNYEAQ. The CDR3 is made up of 15 amino acids. DNA of the CDR3: TGTGCCAGCAGCCGCCGACAGGGCTCCTACAATGAGCAGTTCTTC. Its protein product is CASSRRQGSYNEQFF.

This clone came up once. The CDR3 sequence: CASSELRGGTEAFF. Here the CDR3 DNA reads TGTGCCAGCAGTGAACTAAGGGGGGGGACTGAAGCTTTCTTT. The rearrangement joins TRBV6-1 to TRBJ1-1; possible D gene TRBD1, 6 bases. This CDR3 spans 14 amino acids. Trimming left V 2 bases short and J 5 bases short, with 12 bases between. The V gene's germline CDR1 is MNHNS and CDR2 SASEGT.